This TCR beta chain was sequenced for a study of Ad26.COV2.S vaccination and SARS-CoV-2 variants. Whole-study findings and limits: Researchers reported similar non-spike TCR breadth in vaccine and placebo recipients. Compared with placebo recipients, vaccine recipients had higher spike-specific TCR breadth. It was reported that spike-specific CD8+ and CD4+ T cell responses were substantially broad after vaccination.

CDR1 is SGHVS and CDR2 is FQNEAQ in the germline V gene. V lost 4 bases to trimming and J lost 5 bases, with 12 bases between them. The length of the CDR3 is 14 residues. Profiled with immunoSEQ multiplex PCR; TCRdb holds only in-frame clones, not every one. The table has 180,000 or so clones, around 85% seen once. The table lists this clone with a count of one. Its antigen is unidentified. The receptor's source is a human donor who had recovered from COVID-19. The sequences come from peripheral blood, collected after recovery from COVID-19. The chain is built from TRBV7-8 and TRBJ1-3; unclear D gene. The CDR3 here is CASSSGQMRNTIYF. The CDR3 DNA is TGTGCCAGCAGCTCCGGCCAGATGAGAAACACCATATATTTT. Using reference TRBV7-8 and TRBJ1-3 for the parts outside the CDR3, the full variable domain is GAGVSQSPRYKVAKRGQDVALRCDPISGHVSLFWYQQALGQGPEFLTYFQNEAQLDKSGLPSDRFFAERPEGSVSTLKIQRTQQEDSAVYLCASSSGQMRNTIYFGEGSWLTVV.